There are many counts of the clone carrying this T cell receptor (beta chain). The antigen is undetermined. The data were obtained in a study of tumor-infiltrating lymphocytes in primary liver carcinoma. About the research overall: Samples had roughly 3.65 to 8 million productive TCRbeta reads, comparable between tissue types. Overall study findings and caveats: Between tumor regions, pairs overlapped more than tumor-adjacent and tumor-blood pairs did.

Starting material for RNA and DNA co-extraction consisted of 20-30 mg of unsorted bulk tissue. Patients were treatment-naive with chronic HBV infection. Looked up from germline, CDR1 is LGHNA and CDR2 is YNFKEQ. The CDR3 is 14 amino acids. V lost 4 bases, J lost 8 bases, and 14 bases lay in between. Total RNA amounting to roughly 450 ng was the source from which TCR beta cDNA was made with a constant-region primer. For TCR beta, libraries were produced by three nested multiplex PCR rounds using slightly modified ARM-PCR. The opening two PCR rounds, approximately 10 cycles each, paired TRBV1-TRBV30 forward primers with a C-beta reverse primer. TCRdb passed the multiplex PCR reads through MiXCR, listing each CDR3 protein once. The sample holds 90,000 to 150,000 distinct CDR3 sequences, roughly 70% seen once.

The material sequenced was tumor-adjacent normal liver tissue. The clonotype comes from a woman aged 55-70 years with primary liver carcinoma and hepatitis B virus infection. The chain links TRBV4-2 to TRBJ1-4; weak D call: TRBD1 (5 bases). Here the CDR3 reads CASSLSRGREKLFF. The CDR3 DNA sequence: TGTGCCAGCAGCCTTTCGAGGGGTAGGGAAAAACTGTTTTTT.